The rows below give T cell receptor beta chains drawn from one sample of a study of blood T cell repertoires in COVID-19. Profiled with immunoSEQ multiplex PCR; TCRdb holds only in-frame clones, not every one. Seen here are just under 350,000 clones, almost 90% observed once, and the top ten hold 5.5% to 7.5%. The sequenced sample was peripheral blood. The receptors were sampled from a woman aged 65 to 85 with COVID-19, enrolled during active disease. Both conserved end residues are part of each CDR3. Fields, in order: clone size, D gene, V gene, J gene, CDR3 protein, CDR3 DNA. The D gene is left open where the match is weak. The size entry is marked missing in some rows and otherwise reads once, few, many or a size class.

clone size: NA; D gene: NA; V gene: TRBV10-3; J gene: TRBJ1-2; CDR3 protein: CAISEGQTFYGYTF; CDR3 DNA: TGTGCCATCAGTGAGGGACAGACTTTCTATGGCTACACCTTC
clone size: NA; D gene: TRBD1; V gene: TRBV15; J gene: TRBJ1-5; CDR3 protein: CATSTLTQGLYQPQHF; CDR3 DNA: TGTGCCACCAGCACTCTCACACAGGGGTTATATCAGCCCCAGCATTTT
clone size: once; D gene: NA; V gene: TRBV29-1; J gene: TRBJ2-7; CDR3 protein: CSAGLGAYEQYF; CDR3 DNA: TGCAGCGCCGGCCTAGGGGCCTACGAGCAGTACTTC
clone size: once; D gene: TRBD2; V gene: TRBV4-3; J gene: TRBJ2-1; CDR3 protein: CARSRGAAAGGSNEQFF; CDR3 DNA: TGCGCCCGCAGCCGGGGGGCCGCGGCGGGGGGGAGTAATGAGCAGTTCTTC
clone size: NA; D gene: NA; V gene: TRBV9; J gene: TRBJ2-7; CDR3 protein: CASSVGTAWNEQYF; CDR3 DNA: TGTGCCAGCAGCGTAGGGACAGCTTGGAACGAGCAGTACTTC
clone size: NA; D gene: TRBD2; V gene: TRBV5-1; J gene: TRBJ2-1; CDR3 protein: CASSFTSGGAGDEQFF; CDR3 DNA: TGCGCCAGCAGCTTTACAAGCGGGGGGGCCGGTGATGAGCAGTTCTTC
clone size: few; D gene: TRBD1; V gene: TRBV5-1; J gene: TRBJ1-2; CDR3 protein: CASSGEGAGYGYTF; CDR3 DNA: TGCGCCAGCAGCGGTGAGGGGGCTGGCTATGGCTACACCTTC
clone size: NA; D gene: NA; V gene: TRBV20-1; J gene: TRBJ1-2; CDR3 protein: CSAPQGSGYTF; CDR3 DNA: TGCAGTGCTCCCCAGGGGTCGGGCTACACCTTC
clone size: NA; D gene: NA; V gene: TRBV6-2/TRBV6-3; J gene: TRBJ1-5; CDR3 protein: CASSRQGNQPQHF; CDR3 DNA: TGTGCCAGCAGTCGTCAGGGTAATCAGCCCCAGCATTTT
clone size: NA; D gene: TRBD2; V gene: TRBV5-1; J gene: TRBJ2-5; CDR3 protein: CASSLASAGGPETQYF; CDR3 DNA: TGCGCCAGCAGCTTGGCTTCGGCGGGGGGGCCCGAGACCCAGTACTTC
clone size: NA; D gene: TRBD1; V gene: TRBV7-9; J gene: TRBJ1-3; CDR3 protein: CASSSTGGTGNTIYF; CDR3 DNA: TGTGCCAGCAGCTCCACAGGGGGCACTGGAAACACCATATATTTT
clone size: NA; D gene: NA; V gene: TRBV7-9; J gene: TRBJ2-5; CDR3 protein: CASSPSSQDLKTQYF; CDR3 DNA: TGTGCCAGCAGCCCTTCATCACAGGATCTGAAGACCCAGTACTTC
clone size: NA; D gene: TRBD1; V gene: TRBV6-1; J gene: TRBJ1-5; CDR3 protein: CASSEDRGPNQPQHF; CDR3 DNA: TGTGCCAGCAGTGAGGACAGGGGACCAAATCAGCCCCAGCATTTT
clone size: NA; D gene: NA; V gene: TRBV18; J gene: TRBJ1-1; CDR3 protein: CASSPSRGMNTEAFF; CDR3 DNA: TGTGCCAGCTCACCCAGTCGAGGGATGAACACTGAAGCTTTCTTT